This T cell receptor (beta chain) was recorded in a study of CD8 T cells in ankylosing spondylitis. V lost 6 bases to trimming and J lost 5 bases; unmatched junction nucleotides: 10. The CDR3 covers 15 residues. CDR1 WSHSY and CDR2 SAAADI come from the germline V gene. In TCRdb, the 5' RACE reads were re-called with MiXCR into one record per CDR3 protein. The repertoire holds about 140,000 distinct CDR3 sequences, roughly 8.4% seen once, with roughly 7.2% in the top ten. This rearrangement joins TRBV10-2 to TRBJ2-5; 9 bases line up with TRBD2. This receptor was identified in a male donor with ankylosing spondylitis. Sequenced: synovial fluid, either unsorted or a sorted T cell fraction (not recorded which). CDR3 sequence reads: CASRNIAGASETQYF. For the CDR3, the DNA is TGCGCCAGCAGAAATATAGCGGGAGCGTCGGAGACCCAGTACTTC.